The table lists the clone carrying this T cell receptor beta chain with a count of one. What it binds is unknown. CDR1 is LNHDA and CDR2 is SQIVND in the germline V gene (reference sequence). The germline V and J ends were trimmed by 5 bases and 4 bases, with 6 bases remaining between them. This CDR3 is 12 amino acids long. Some clones are missing from TCRdb's copy, which holds only in-frame ones; the method was immunoSEQ multiplex PCR. The sample yields 130,000 or so clones, about 90% seen once. The data are from a study of T cell responses to AZD1222 COVID-19 vaccine. Whole-study results and caveats: Baseline testing showed seropositivity in only six AZD1222 recipients.

The chain has TRBV19 and TRBJ1-5; D remains unclear. The sequence derives from an adult who received the MenACWY meningococcal vaccine as a control. Here the sequenced sample was peripheral blood, taken 28 days after the second dose of the MenACWY control vaccine. CDR3 sequence reads: CASSGPNQPQHF. The CDR3 DNA follows: TGTGCCAGTAGTGGTCCTAATCAGCCCCAGCATTTT.